These 2 T cell receptor beta chains originate from one sample sequenced in a study of OX40 agonist ivuxolimab in advanced cancers. Sequencing was performed with immunoSEQ multiplex PCR; in TCRdb, only in-frame clones are kept and a portion is missing. The table has 97,000 or so clones, 85% to 90% seen once; the top ten hold around 0.16%. The source was CD4+ or CD8+ T cells sorted from blood, collected in a trial of the OX40 agonist ivuxolimab. The source of these receptors is an adult with an advanced solid tumor such as melanoma, head and neck, liver or kidney cancer.

The chain has TRBV29-1 and TRBJ1-1, with 7 bases identical to TRBD1. This CDR3 has 13 residues. Germline CDR1 is SQVTM and CDR2 is ANQGSEA. V shed 7 bases, J shed 4 bases, and the junction held 9 bases outside the gene matches. The CDR3 nucleotides are TGCAGCGCTGACCAGGGGGTGGGCACTGAAGCTTTCTTT. As protein: CSADQGVGTEAFF.

The rearrangement joins TRBV5-1 to TRBJ1-4; the D is unclear. The CDR3 loop spans 13 amino acids. V was shortened by 6 bases and J by 7 bases, with 13 bases between the two germline ends. Germline CDR1 reads SGHRS; CDR2 reads YFSETQ. The CDR3 is CASTRWVGEKLFF. The CDR3 nucleotides are TGCGCCAGCACCCGCTGGGTTGGTGAAAAACTGTTTTTT.